The rows below give T cell receptor beta chains drawn from one sample of a study of blood T cell repertoires in COVID-19. TCRdb's copy holds only in-frame clones and misses some; the assay was immunoSEQ multiplex PCR. The sample carries over 100,000 clones, about 89% recorded once. Source material: peripheral blood. The receptor source for this set is a man in his 60s with COVID-19, enrolled during active disease. The CDR3 runs from the conserved cysteine through the conserved F or W. The order of the fields is J gene, clone size, D gene, V gene, CDR3 DNA, CDR3 protein. The D gene is left open where the match is weak. For some rows the clone size is stated as once, few or many, or as a class when expanded; others skip it.

TRBJ1-1	few	.	TRBV12-3/TRBV12-4	TGTGCCAGCAGTAGAGGTATGGAAGCTTTCTTT	CASSRGMEAFF
TRBJ2-6	.	.	TRBV7-9	TGTGCCAGCAGCTTAGGAGGCTCTGGGGCCAACGTCCTGACTTTC	CASSLGGSGANVLTF
TRBJ2-3	.	TRBD1	TRBV6-6	TGTGCCAGCAGTTTCGGACAGGGGGCAACAGATACGCAGTATTTT	CASSFGQGATDTQYF
TRBJ1-2	.	TRBD1	TRBV5-1	TGCGCCAGCAGCTTGACCCTAAGGGTATCACTCGGGACAGCCTATGGCTACACCTTC	CASSLTLRVSLGTAYGYTF
TRBJ2-5	.	TRBD1	TRBV29-1	TGCAGCGTTATTCGACAGGGCGGAATGACCCAGTACTTC	CSVIRQGGMTQYF
TRBJ2-6	.	.	TRBV27	TGTGCCAGCAGTAGACCAGGGTATGGGGCCAACGTCCTGACTTTC	CASSRPGYGANVLTF
TRBJ1-2	once	.	TRBV13	TGTGCCAGCAGCTTAGCACAGCCACGGGGCTACACCTTC	CASSLAQPRGYTF
TRBJ2-3	.	TRBD1	TRBV30	TGTGCCTGGAGTAGGGGGCAGGCTAGAGCAGATACGCAGTATTTT	CAWSRGQARADTQYF
TRBJ1-2	.	.	TRBV19	TGTGCCAGTAGTACTCCCCCGCGAGCTAACTATGGCTACACCTTC	CASSTPPRANYGYTF
TRBJ2-2	.	.	TRBV5-1	TGCGCCAGCAGCTTCCAAGGGGCTCGGACCGGGGAGCTGTTTTTT	CASSFQGARTGELFF
TRBJ2-7	.	TRBD2	TRBV12-3/TRBV12-4	TGTGCCTCCGGGGGGTACGAGCAGTACTTC	CASGGYEQYF
TRBJ1-1	.	.	TRBV4-3	TGCGCCAGCAGCCCAATCCCCGGGGGAAGGGCTGAAGCTTTCTTT	CASSPIPGGRAEAFF
TRBJ2-2	.	.	TRBV2	TGTGCCAGCCTGTACTACATATCCACCGGGGAGCTGTTTTTT	CASLYYISTGELFF
TRBJ1-4	.	.	TRBV18	TGTGCCAGCTCACAGCAGGGTGCGAGGAGTGAAAAACTGTTTTTT	CASSQQGARSEKLFF
TRBJ2-7	.	TRBD2	TRBV9	TGTGCCAGCAGCGTAGATCCAGCGGGGAACGAGCAGTACTTC	CASSVDPAGNEQYF
TRBJ2-2	.	.	TRBV12-3/TRBV12-4	TGTGCCAGCAGTTTCCGACAGACCGGGGAGCTGTTTTTT	CASSFRQTGELFF
TRBJ1-5	few	.	TRBV9	TGTGCCAGCAGCCTTACAGGGTCATTCGATCAGCCCCAGCATTTT	CASSLTGSFDQPQHF
TRBJ1-1	.	.	TRBV2	TGTGCCAGCAGACTGACAGGAAACACTGAAGCTTTCTTT	CASRLTGNTEAFF
TRBJ1-1	.	.	TRBV6-5	TGTGCCAGCAGTCTTACAGGGAATACTGAAGCTTTCTTT	CASSLTGNTEAFF
TRBJ1-2	.	TRBD1	TRBV13	TGTGCCAGCAGCTTAGGGATTTACAGGGGCTATGGCTACACCTTC	CASSLGIYRGYGYTF
TRBJ2-3	.	.	TRBV6-6	TGTGCCAGCAGTAACCGACAGGGCGGGGCAGATACGCAGTATTTT	CASSNRQGGADTQYF
TRBJ1-3	.	TRBD1	TRBV4-2	TGTGCCAGCAGCCAATATAGGACAGGGGGCTCTGGAAACACCATATATTTT	CASSQYRTGGSGNTIYF
TRBJ2-1	.	TRBD2	TRBV15	TGTGCCACCAGGGCGGGGGGCTCCTCCTACAATGAGCAGTTCTTC	CATRAGGSSYNEQFF
TRBJ1-1	.	.	TRBV5-5	TGTGCCAGCAGCTTGGTTGGGGGCGGGGGCACTGAAGCTTTCTTT	CASSLVGGGGTEAFF
TRBJ1-4	.	.	TRBV27	TGTGCCAGCAGACCTGCCCAGGGCGCAACTAATGAAAAACTGTTTTTT	CASRPAQGATNEKLFF
TRBJ2-7	once	TRBD1	TRBV19	TGTGCCAGTAGTAGACAGGGGGAACACGAGCAGTACTTC	CASSRQGEHEQYF
TRBJ2-2	once	.	TRBV6-5	TGTGCCGCCCAGCGTGAAGCGAACACCGGGGAGCTGTTTTTT	CAAQREANTGELFF
TRBJ2-3	.	.	TRBV6-5	TGTGCCAGCAGTTACGTGTCAACTAGCACAGATACGCAGTATTTT	CASSYVSTSTDTQYF
TRBJ1-2	.	TRBD1	TRBV12-3/TRBV12-4	TGTGCCAGCACTGACAGGGTAGGGGCCGGCTACACCTTC	CASTDRVGAGYTF
TRBJ2-5	.	.	TRBV12-3/TRBV12-4	TGTGCCAGCAGTTCCGGAGAGACCCAGTACTTC	CASSSGETQYF
TRBJ1-1	.	.	TRBV18	TGTGCCAGCTCACCAGGGGCCAGCACTGAAGCTTTCTTT	CASSPGASTEAFF
TRBJ2-5	.	.	TRBV6-2/TRBV6-3	TGTGCCAGCAGCCGTCCGGGGAGCCAAGAGACCCAGTACTTC	CASSRPGSQETQYF
TRBJ1-4	.	.	TRBV5-1	TGCGCCAGCAGCGCAACAGGGTCAACTAATGAAAAACTGTTTTTT	CASSATGSTNEKLFF
TRBJ1-4	.	.	TRBV6-6	TGTGCCAGCAGTTACGCCGACAGTAATGAAAAACTGTTTTTT	CASSYADSNEKLFF
TRBJ1-5	.	TRBD1	TRBV19	TGTGCCAGTAGTACGGAAGGGGGCTCTGGCAATCAGCCCCAGCATTTT	CASSTEGGSGNQPQHF
TRBJ1-6	.	.	TRBV3-1/TRBV3-2	TGTGCCAGCAGCCAAGACAGATCACCCCTCCACTTT	CASSQDRSPLHF
TRBJ1-1	.	.	TRBV30	TGTGCCTGGAGTGTACTACCACCTGAAGCTTTCTTT	CAWSVLPPEAFF
TRBJ2-1	.	.	TRBV30	TGTGGGAGTAGCTTCAGCTCCTACAATGAGCAGTTCTTC	CGSSFSSYNEQFF
TRBJ1-1	.	.	TRBV4-3	TGCGCCAGCAGCCAAGAATATAATCCGAACACTGAAGCTTTCTTT	CASSQEYNPNTEAFF
TRBJ1-2	.	TRBD1	TRBV18	TGTGCCAGCTCAAAGGGGGCGCTGGGCTACACCTTC	CASSKGALGYTF
TRBJ2-3	.	TRBD2	TRBV15	TGTGCCACCAGCAGAGATTACGGGGGGGTTAGCACAGATACGCAGTATTTT	CATSRDYGGVSTDTQYF
TRBJ1-5	.	.	TRBV7-3	TGTGCCAGCAGCTTAACGCTTCAGGGAAGGGATGGCAATCAGCCCCAGCATTTT	CASSLTLQGRDGNQPQHF
TRBJ2-5	.	.	TRBV7-2	TGTGCCAGCAGCTCTCGACAGCACCAAGAGACCCAGTACTTC	CASSSRQHQETQYF
TRBJ2-2	.	.	TRBV29-1	TGCAGCGTTCTCCCCCGGGGGTTGGTTAACACCGGGGAGCTGTTTTTT	CSVLPRGLVNTGELFF
TRBJ1-4	.	.	TRBV4-2	TGTGCCAGCAGCCAAGATCTTGCAGAGGAACTGTTTTTT	CASSQDLAEELFF
TRBJ1-1	.	.	TRBV10-3	TGTGCCATCAGTACAGGGCTGAACACTGAAGCTTTCTTT	CAISTGLNTEAFF